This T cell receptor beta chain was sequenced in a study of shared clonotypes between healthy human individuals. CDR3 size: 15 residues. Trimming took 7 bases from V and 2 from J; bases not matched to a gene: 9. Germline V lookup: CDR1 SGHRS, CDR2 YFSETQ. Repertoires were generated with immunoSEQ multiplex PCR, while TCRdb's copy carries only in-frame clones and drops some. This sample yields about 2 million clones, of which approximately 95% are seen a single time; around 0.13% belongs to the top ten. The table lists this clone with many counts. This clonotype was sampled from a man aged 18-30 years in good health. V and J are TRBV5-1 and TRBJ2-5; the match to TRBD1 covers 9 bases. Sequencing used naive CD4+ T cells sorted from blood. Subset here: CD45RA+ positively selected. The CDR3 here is CASSETGGWQETQYF. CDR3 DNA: TGCGCCAGCTCGGAGACAGGGGGTTGGCAAGAGACCCAGTACTTC.